This T cell receptor beta chain was captured by sequencing in a study of T-cell memory formation after mild COVID-19 (dated by TCRdb to 2020 to 2022). In terms of the full investigation: TCR sequence clusters from the two donors were largely donor specific. T-cell clones expanding and contracting after mild COVID-19 in two donors were tracked by longitudinal TCRalpha and TCRbeta repertoire sequencing. The cohort comprised two young, previously healthy adult volunteers, one female and one male. Beyond this particular receptor, the publication reports: Contracting CD4+ clones were located mainly in the CM and EM memory subsets, whereas CD8+ clones were found to be enriched in EMRA. Some responding clones were detected in pre-infection memory, suggesting pre-existing cross-reactive memory T cells joined the SARS-CoV-2 response. Clones contracting from day 15 to 85 had balanced CD4/CD8 phenotypes, while a second wave expanding from day 15 to 37 was biased towards CD4+. The second-wave clones that peaked on day 37 were not confirmed to be SARS-CoV-2 specific. The study covered only two mild cases, and larger cohorts including severe cases with pre-infection samples were considered necessary.

The instrument given in TCRdb is Illumina NovaSeq 6000. TCRalpha and TCRbeta cDNA libraries were built by 5'RACE with constant-segment primers, adding sample barcodes and unique molecular identifiers. RNA was extracted from every sample with Trizol reagent. Amplification of the libraries took two PCR steps, and the second step added a second sample barcode plus Illumina TruSeq adapters. The libraries were sequenced on an Illumina NovaSeq using 2 x 150 bp paired-end reads. On the study's bioinformatics: The reads were demultiplexed and collapsed into UMI-guided consensus sequences using migec v1.2.7. Using mixcr v2.1.11, the UMI consensuses were aligned to TRA and TRB V and J templates and assembled into clonotypes. A clonotype was counted as expanded or contracted only when both edgeR and NoisET called the clonotype significant, with the noise models trained on biological replicates. For edgeR calls, the thresholds were a false discovery rate-adjusted p below 0.01 and a log2 fold-change of 1. As an exploratory analysis of dynamics, max-normalized trajectories of the 1000 most abundant clonotypes were examined by PCA with hierarchical clustering. The CD4 or CD8 phenotype of responding clones was assigned using the separately sequenced CD4+ and CD8+ repertoires. TCRdb reprocessed the public reads (quality trimming at Q25 with fastp, clone calling with MiXCR) and kept in-frame beta chains. Each CDR3 protein gets just one entry, which takes the most common genes and DNA from the rows behind it. The authors' filters were not applied to this entry. The sample includes 75,000 to 95,000 distinct CDR3 sequences, with over 12% observed a single time. The ten largest account for under 45% of the sample.

PBMCs were isolated by Ficoll-Paque density gradient centrifugation. Comments on this clonotype: The antigen it binds to is not known. The record has no base qualities; no much larger clone is one base away.

Its CDR3 holds 13 amino acids, cysteine through phenylalanine. Only the CDR3 portion is preserved as DNA: 39 bases, with reading frame beginning at the first base. At the junction V is shortened by 3 bases and J by 4 bases, with 7 bases in between. From the germline V gene, CDR1 is LGHNA and CDR2 is YSLEER. The sequenced sample was PBMCs or a T cell subset sorted from them (not recorded which). This clonotype originated in a man between 18 and 29 years old who had mild COVID-19 (a few samples of this study predate the infection). The sample titles of this study are shuffled in the database, so cell type and time point are left out; the donor was told from shared clones. The chain is made from TRBV4-3 and TRBJ1-5, with no confidently assigned D gene. CDR3 loop: CASSHGGNQPQHF. In nucleotide form, the sequence is TGCGCCAGCAGCCACGGAGGGAATCAGCCCCAGCATTTT.